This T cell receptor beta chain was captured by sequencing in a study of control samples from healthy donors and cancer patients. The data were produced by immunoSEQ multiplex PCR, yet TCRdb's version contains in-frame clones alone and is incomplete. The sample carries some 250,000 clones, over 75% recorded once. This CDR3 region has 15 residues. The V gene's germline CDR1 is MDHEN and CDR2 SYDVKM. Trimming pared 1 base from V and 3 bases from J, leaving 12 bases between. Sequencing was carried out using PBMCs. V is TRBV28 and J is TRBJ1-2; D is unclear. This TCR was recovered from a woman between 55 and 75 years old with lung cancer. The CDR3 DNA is TGTGCCAGCAGTTTATCCCCGAGACTGGACTATGGCTACACCTTC. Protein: CASSLSPRLDYGYTF.